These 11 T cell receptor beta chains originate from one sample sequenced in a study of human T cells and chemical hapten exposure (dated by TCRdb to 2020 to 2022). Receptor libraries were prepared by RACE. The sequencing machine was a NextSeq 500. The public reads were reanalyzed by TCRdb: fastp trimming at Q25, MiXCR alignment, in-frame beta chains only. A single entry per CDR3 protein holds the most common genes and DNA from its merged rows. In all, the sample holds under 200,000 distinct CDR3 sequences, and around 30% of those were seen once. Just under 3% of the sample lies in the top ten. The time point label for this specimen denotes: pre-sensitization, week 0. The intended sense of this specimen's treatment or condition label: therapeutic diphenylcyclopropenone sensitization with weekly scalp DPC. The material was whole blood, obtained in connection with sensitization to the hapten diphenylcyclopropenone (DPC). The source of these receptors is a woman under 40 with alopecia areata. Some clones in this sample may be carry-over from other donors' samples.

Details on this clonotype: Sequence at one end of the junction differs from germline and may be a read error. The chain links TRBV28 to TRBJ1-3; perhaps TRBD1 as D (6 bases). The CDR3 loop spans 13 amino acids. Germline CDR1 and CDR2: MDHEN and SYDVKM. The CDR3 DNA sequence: TGTGCCAGCAGCTCGGACCTGACAACGGGACACAGTTTT. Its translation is CASSSDLTTGHSF.

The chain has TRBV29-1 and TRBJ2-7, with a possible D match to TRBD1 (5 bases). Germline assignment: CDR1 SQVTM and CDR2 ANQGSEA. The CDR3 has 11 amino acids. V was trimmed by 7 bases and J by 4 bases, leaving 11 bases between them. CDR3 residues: CSAKGVYEQYF. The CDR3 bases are TGCAGCGCTAAAGGGGTGTACGAGCAGTACTTC.

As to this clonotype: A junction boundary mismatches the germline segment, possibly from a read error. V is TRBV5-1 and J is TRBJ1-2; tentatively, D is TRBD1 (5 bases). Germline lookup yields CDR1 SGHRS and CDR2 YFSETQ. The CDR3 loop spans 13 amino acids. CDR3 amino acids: CASSLGGDYGYTF. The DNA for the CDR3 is TGTGCCAGCAGTTTAGGAGGGGACTATGGCTACACCTTC.

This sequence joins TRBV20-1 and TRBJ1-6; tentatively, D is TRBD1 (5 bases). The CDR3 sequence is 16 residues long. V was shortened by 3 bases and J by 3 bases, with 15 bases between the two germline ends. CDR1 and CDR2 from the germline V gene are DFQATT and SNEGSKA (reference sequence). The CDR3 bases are TGCAGTGCTAGGGGGGGTACGGGAATCTATAATTCACCCCTCCACTTT. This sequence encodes CSARGGTGIYNSPLHF.

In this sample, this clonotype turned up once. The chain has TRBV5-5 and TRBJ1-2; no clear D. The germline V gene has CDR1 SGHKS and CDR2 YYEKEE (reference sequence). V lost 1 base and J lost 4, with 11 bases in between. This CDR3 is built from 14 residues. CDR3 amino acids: CASSLQPSPYGYTF. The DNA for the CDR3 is TGTGCCAGCAGCTTGCAGCCTAGTCCCTATGGCTACACCTTC. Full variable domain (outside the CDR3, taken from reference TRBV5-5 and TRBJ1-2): DAGVTQSPTHLIKTRGQQVTLRCSPISGHKSVSWYQQVLGQGPQFIFQYYEKEERGRGNFPDRFSARQFPNYSSELNVNALLLGDSALYLCASSLQPSPYGYTFGSGTRLTVV.

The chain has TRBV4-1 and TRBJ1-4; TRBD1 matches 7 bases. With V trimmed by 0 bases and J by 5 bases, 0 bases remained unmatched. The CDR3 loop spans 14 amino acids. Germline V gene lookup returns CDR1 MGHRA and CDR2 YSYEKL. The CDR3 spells CASSQETGNEKLFF. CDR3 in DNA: TGCGCCAGCAGCCAAGAGACAGGGAATGAAAAACTGTTTTTT.

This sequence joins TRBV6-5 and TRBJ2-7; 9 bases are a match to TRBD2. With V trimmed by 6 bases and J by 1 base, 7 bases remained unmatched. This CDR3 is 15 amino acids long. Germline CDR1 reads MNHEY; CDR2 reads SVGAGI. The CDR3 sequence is CASSPSGAESYEQYF. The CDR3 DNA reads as TGTGCCAGCAGCCCTAGCGGGGCCGAATCCTACGAGCAGTACTTC.

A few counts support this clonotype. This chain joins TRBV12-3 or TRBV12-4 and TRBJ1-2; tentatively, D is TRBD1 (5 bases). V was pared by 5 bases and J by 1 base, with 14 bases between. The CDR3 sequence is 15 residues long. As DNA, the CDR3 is TGTGCCAGCAGTGGCGGGACTGAGAATAACTATGGCTACACCTTC. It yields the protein CASSGGTENNYGYTF.

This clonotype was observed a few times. The CDR3 spells CASSLLVGGGSFGNEQYF. The CDR3, as DNA: TGTGCCAGCAGTTTGCTGGTAGGGGGGGGGTCGTTTGGGAACGAGCAGTACTTC. The rearrangement links TRBV28 to TRBJ2-7; a possible D gene is TRBD2 (7 bases). Deletions cut 3 bases from V and 5 bases from J, with 26 bases between. The CDR3 spans 18 residues. The germline V gene encodes CDR1 MDHEN and CDR2 SYDVKM.

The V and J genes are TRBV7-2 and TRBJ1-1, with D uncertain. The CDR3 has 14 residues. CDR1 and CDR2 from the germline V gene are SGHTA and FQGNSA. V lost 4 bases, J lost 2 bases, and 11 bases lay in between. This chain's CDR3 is CASSSGMSNTEAFF. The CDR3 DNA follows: TGTGCCAGCAGCTCAGGAATGTCCAACACTGAAGCTTTCTTT. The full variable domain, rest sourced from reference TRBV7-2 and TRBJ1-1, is GAGVSQSPSNKVTEKGKDVELRCDPISGHTALYWYRQSLGQGLEFLIYFQGNSAPDKSGLPSDRFSAERTGGSVSTLTIQRTQQEDSAVYLCASSSGMSNTEAFFGQGTRLTVV.

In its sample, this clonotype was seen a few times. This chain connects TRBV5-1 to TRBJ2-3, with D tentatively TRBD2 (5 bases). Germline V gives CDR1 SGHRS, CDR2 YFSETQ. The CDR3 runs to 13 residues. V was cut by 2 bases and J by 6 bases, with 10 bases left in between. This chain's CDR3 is CASSFEGADTQYF. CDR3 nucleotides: TGCGCCAGCAGCTTCGAGGGCGCGGATACGCAGTATTTT.